This TCR beta chain was found in a study of T cell responses to AZD1222 COVID-19 vaccine. Study-wide results and caveats: The repertoires were collected only after the peak T cell response. Unmutated regions of variants are reportedly targeted by nearly half of spike-specific TCRs. White British donors predominated, females outnumbered males, and clonal diversity was possibly underestimated.

Remarks on this clone: Its matching antigen is unknown.

This table comes from immunoSEQ multiplex PCR, and its TCRdb copy is limited to in-frame clones, with some not included. The data contain over 70,000 clones, over 60% of them singletons. This clonotype originated in an adult who received the MenACWY meningococcal vaccine as a control. Source: peripheral blood, taken 28 days after the second dose of the MenACWY control vaccine.

CDR3 region: CASSNGGAEQFF. In DNA form, the CDR3 reads TGTGCCAGCAGCAACGGGGGGGCTGAGCAGTTCTTC. V gene TRBV11-2 combines with J gene TRBJ2-1; 8 bases map to TRBD2. Germline values: CDR1 SGHAT, CDR2 FQNNGV. J gave up 9 bases and V 5 bases, and 3 bases lay outside the gene matches. The CDR3 covers 12 residues.